This TCR beta chain was found in a study of beta chain features in type 1 diabetes. The ends were cut back, 3 bases at V and 3 bases at J, with 6 bases in the middle. This CDR3 comprises 12 residues. The germline V gene has CDR1 KGHSH and CDR2 LQKENI. About this clone itself: Its antigen is unknown. Other DNA sequences in the same sample also yield this CDR3.

Whole-study findings and limits: Researchers reported that naive, central memory and Treg TCRB repertoires appeared more similar in patients than in healthy donors. The study found moderately but significantly shorter TCRB CDR3s in all four CD4+ subsets of Type 1 diabetes patients.

Reverse transcribing all isolated RNA meant expressed TCRB transcripts were sequenced. Produced via immunoSEQ multiplex PCR; TCRdb's table is partial and in-frame only. The sample has fewer than 250,000 clones; approximately 70% are singletons. The clonotype was recovered from a man in his thirties or forties in good health. Sample: naive CD4+ T cells from blood. The V and J genes are TRBV18 and TRBJ2-7, with D possibly matching TRBD1 (5 bases). The CDR3 coding sequence is TGTGCCAGCTCACCGGGGCTCTACGAGCAGTACTTC. This codes for CASSPGLYEQYF.